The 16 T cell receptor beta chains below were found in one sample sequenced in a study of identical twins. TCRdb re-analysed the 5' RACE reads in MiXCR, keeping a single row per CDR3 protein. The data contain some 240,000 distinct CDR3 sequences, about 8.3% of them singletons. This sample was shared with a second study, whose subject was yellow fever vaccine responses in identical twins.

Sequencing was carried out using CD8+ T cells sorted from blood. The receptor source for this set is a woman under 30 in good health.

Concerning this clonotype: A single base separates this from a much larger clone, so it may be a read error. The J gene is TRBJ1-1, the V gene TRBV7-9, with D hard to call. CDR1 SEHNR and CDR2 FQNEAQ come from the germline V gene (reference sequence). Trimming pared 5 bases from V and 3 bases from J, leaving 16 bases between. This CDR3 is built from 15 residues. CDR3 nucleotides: TGTGCCAGCAGCGCCCCCTTGGTGGCGGACACTGAAGCTTTCTTT. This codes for CASSAPLVADTEAFF. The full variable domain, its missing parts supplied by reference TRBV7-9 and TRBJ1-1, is DTGVSQNPRHKITKRGQNVTFRCDPISEHNRLYWYRQTLGQGPEFLTYFQNEAQLEKSRLLSDRFSAERPKGSFSTLEIQRTEQGDSAMYLCASSAPLVADTEAFFGQGTRLTVV.

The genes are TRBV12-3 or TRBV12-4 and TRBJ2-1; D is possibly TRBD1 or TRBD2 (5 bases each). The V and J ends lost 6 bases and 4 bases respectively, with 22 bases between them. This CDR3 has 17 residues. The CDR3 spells CASSQPPGPQNYNEQFF. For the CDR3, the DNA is TGTGCCAGCAGCCAACCCCCGGGACCCCAGAATTACAATGAGCAGTTCTTC.

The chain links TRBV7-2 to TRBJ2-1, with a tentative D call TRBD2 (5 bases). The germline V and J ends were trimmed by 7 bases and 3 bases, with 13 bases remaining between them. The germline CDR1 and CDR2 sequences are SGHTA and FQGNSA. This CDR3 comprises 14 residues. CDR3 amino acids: CASTWGSDYNEQFF. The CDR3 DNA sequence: TGTGCCAGCACCTGGGGTAGCGACTACAATGAGCAGTTCTTC. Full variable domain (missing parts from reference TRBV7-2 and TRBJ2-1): GAGVSQSPSNKVTEKGKDVELRCDPISGHTALYWYRQSLGQGLEFLIYFQGNSAPDKSGLPSDRFSAERTGGSVSTLTIQRTQQEDSAVYLCASTWGSDYNEQFFGPGTRLTVL.

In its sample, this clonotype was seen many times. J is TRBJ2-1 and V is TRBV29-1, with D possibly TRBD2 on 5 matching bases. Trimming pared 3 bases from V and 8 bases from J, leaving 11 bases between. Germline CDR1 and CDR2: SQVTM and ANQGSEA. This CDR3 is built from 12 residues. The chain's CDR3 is CSVDGSGYEQFF. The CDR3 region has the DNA TGCAGCGTTGATGGGTCGGGATATGAGCAGTTCTTC.

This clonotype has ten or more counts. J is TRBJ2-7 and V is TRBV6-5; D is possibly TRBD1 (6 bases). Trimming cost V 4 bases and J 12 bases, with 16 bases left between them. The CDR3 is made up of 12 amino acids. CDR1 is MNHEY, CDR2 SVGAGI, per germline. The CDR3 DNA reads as TGTGCCAGCAGTTCGAACAGGGTAATGGCGTACTTC. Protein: CASSSNRVMAYF.

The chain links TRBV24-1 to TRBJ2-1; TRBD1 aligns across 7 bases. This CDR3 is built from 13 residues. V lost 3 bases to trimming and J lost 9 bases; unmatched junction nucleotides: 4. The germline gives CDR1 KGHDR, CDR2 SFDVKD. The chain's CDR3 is CATSDRDSSEQFF. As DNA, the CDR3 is TGTGCCACCAGTGATCGGGACAGCAGTGAGCAGTTCTTC.

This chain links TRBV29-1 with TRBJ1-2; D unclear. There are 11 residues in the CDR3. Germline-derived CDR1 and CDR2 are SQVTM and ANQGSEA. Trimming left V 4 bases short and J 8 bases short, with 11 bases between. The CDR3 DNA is TGCAGCGTTGTGCGTCCCCGGGGCTACACCTTC. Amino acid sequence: CSVVRPRGYTF.

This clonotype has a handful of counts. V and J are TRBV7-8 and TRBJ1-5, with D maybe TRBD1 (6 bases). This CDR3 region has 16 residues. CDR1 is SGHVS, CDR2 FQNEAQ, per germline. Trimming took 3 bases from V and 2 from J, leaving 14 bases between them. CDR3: CASSFGGAQGNQPQHF. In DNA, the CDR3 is TGTGCCAGCAGCTTTGGGGGGGCGCAGGGCAATCAGCCCCAGCATTTT.

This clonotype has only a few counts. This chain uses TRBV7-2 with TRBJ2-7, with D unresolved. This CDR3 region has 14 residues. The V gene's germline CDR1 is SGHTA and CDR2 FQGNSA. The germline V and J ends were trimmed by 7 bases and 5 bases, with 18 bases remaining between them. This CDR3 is CASTPTTSGHEQYF. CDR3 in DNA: TGTGCCAGCACCCCAACGACCTCCGGCCACGAGCAGTACTTC.

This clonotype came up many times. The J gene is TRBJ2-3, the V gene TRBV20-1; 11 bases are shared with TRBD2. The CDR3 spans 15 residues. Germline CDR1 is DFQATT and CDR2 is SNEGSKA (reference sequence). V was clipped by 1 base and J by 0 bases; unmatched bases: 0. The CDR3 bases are TGCAGTGCTAGAGGGACTAGCGGGAGCACAGATACGCAGTATTTT. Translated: CSARGTSGSTDTQYF.

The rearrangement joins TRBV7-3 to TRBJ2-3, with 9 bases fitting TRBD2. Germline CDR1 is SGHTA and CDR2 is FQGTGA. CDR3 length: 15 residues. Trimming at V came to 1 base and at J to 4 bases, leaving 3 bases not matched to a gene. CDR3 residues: CASSLSGGEADTQYF. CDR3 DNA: TGTGCCAGCAGCTTAAGCGGGGGGGAGGCAGATACGCAGTATTTT.

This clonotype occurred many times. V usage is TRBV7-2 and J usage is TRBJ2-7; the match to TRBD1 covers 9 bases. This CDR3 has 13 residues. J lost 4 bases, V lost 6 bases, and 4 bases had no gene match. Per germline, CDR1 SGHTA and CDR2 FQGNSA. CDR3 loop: CASRRTGDYEQYF. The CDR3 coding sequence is TGTGCCAGCAGAAGGACAGGGGATTACGAGCAGTACTTC.

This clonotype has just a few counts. DNA of the CDR3: TGTGCCAGCAGCGGTTGGGGGGGACAAGAGACCCAGTACTTC. Its translation: CASSGWGGQETQYF. The rearrangement joins TRBV7-8 to TRBJ2-5; TRBD2 matches at 7 bases. The germline gives CDR1 SGHVS, CDR2 FQNEAQ. V lost 5 bases and J lost 2; bases outside the gene matches: 5. The CDR3 sequence is 14 residues long.

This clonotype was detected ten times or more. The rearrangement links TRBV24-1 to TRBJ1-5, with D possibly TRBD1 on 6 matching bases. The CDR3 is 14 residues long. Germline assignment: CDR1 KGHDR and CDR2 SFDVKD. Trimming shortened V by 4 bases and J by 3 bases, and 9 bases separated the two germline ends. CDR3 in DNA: TGTGCCACCAGTGAAGGGGGGGACAATCAGCCCCAGCATTTT. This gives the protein CATSEGGDNQPQHF.

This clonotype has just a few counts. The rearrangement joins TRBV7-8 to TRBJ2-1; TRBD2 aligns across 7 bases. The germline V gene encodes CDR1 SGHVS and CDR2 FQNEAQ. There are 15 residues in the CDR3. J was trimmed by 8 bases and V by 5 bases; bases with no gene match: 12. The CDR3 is CASSPGTTDGDEQFF. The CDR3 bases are TGTGCCAGCAGCCCGGGGACTACAGATGGCGATGAGCAGTTCTTC.

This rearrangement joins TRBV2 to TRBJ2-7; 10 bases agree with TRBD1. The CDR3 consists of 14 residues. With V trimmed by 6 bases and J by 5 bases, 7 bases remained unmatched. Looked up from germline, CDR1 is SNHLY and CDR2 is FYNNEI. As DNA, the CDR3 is TGTGCCAGCAGCCCCGGGACAGGGGAGGACGAGCAGTACTTC. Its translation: CASSPGTGEDEQYF. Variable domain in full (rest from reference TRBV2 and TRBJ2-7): EPEVTQTPSHQVTQMGQEVILRCVPISNHLYFYWYRQILGQKVEFLVSFYNNEISEKSEIFDDQFSVERPDGSNFTLKIRSTKLEDSAMYFCASSPGTGEDEQYFGPGTRLTVT.